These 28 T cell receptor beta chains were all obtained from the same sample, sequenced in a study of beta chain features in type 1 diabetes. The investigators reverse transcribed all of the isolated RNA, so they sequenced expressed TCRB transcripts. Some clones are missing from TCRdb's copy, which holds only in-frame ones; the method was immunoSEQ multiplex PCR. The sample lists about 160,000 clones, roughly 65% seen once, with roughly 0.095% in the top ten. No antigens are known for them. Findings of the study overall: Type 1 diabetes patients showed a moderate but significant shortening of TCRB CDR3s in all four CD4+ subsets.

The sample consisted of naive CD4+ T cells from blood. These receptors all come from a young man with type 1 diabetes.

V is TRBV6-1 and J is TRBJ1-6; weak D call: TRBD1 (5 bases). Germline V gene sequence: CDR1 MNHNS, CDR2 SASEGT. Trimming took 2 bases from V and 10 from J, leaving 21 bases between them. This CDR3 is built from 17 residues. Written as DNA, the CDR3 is TGTGCCAGCAGTGAATTCGTGAGGGGCCAGGGTAACTCACCCCTCCACTTT. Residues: CASSEFVRGQGNSPLHF.

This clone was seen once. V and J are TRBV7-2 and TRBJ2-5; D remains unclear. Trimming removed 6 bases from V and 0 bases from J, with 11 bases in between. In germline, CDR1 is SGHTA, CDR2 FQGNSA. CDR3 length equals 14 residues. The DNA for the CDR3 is TGTGCCAGCAGACCGATGATGGACCAAGAGACCCAGTACTTC. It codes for CASRPMMDQETQYF.

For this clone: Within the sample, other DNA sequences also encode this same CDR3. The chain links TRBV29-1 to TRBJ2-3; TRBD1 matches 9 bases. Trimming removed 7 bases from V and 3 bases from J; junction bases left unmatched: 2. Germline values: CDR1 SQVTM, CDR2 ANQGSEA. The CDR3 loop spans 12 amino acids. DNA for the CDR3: TGCAGCGGGGGACAGGGTACAGATACGCAGTATTTT. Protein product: CSGGQGTDTQYF.

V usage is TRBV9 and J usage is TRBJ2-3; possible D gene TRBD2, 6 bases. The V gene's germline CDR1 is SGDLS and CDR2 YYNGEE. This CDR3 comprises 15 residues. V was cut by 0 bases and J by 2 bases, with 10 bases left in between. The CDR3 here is CASSVEGGATDTQYF. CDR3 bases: TGTGCCAGCAGCGTAGAAGGCGGGGCCACAGATACGCAGTATTTT.

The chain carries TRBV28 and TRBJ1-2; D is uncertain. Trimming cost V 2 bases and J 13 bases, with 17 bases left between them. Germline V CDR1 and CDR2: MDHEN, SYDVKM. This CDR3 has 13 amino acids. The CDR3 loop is CASSLSQAQRLTF. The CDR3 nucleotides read TGTGCCAGCAGTTTAAGCCAGGCTCAGCGCCTCACCTTC.

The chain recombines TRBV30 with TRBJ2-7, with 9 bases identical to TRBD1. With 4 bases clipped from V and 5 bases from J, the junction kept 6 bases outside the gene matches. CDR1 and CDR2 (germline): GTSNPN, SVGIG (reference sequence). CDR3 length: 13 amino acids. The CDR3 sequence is CAWTGQGFDEQYF. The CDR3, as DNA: TGTGCCTGGACGGGACAGGGCTTCGACGAGCAGTACTTC.

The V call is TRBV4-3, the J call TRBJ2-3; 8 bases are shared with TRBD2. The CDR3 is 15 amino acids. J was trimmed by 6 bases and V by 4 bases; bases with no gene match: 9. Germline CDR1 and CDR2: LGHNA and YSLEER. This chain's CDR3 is CASSPRSGGDDTQYF. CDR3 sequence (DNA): TGCGCCAGCAGCCCCCGGAGCGGGGGTGACGATACGCAGTATTTT.

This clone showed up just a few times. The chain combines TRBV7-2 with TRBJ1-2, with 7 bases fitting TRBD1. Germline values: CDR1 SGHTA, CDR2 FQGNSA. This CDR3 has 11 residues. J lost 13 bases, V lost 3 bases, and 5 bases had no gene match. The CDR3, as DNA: TGTGCCAGCAGCTTTACAGGGGAGGCCACCTTC. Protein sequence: CASSFTGEATF.

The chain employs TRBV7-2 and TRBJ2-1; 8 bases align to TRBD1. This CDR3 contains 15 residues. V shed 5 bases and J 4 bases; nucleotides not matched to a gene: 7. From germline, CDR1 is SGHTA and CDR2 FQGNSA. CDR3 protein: CASSRYRDRYNEQFF. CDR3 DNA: TGTGCCAGCAGCCGGTACCGGGACAGGTACAATGAGCAGTTCTTC.

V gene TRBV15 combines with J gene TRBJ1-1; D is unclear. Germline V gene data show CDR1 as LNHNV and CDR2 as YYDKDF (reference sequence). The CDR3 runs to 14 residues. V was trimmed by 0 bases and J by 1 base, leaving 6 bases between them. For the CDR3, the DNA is TGTGCCACCAGCAGAGATAATGGGAACACTGAAGCTTTCTTT. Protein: CATSRDNGNTEAFF.

The CDR3 DNA reads TGTGCCAGCTCACAGTCTCCGGGACTAGCGGGTGAAGAGACCCAGTACTTC. Translated: CASSQSPGLAGEETQYF. The V and J genes are TRBV18 and TRBJ2-5; 12 bases agree with TRBD2. The CDR3 extends over 17 amino acids. Unmatched junction bases numbered 9, after V lost 4 bases and J lost 3 bases. Germline CDR1 and CDR2: KGHSH and LQKENI.

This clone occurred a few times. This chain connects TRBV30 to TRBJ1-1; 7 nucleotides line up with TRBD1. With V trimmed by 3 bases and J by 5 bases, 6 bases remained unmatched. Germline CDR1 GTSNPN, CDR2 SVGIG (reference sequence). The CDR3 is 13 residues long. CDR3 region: CAWSIGGNTEAFF. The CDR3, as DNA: TGTGCCTGGAGCATAGGGGGCAATACTGAAGCTTTCTTT.

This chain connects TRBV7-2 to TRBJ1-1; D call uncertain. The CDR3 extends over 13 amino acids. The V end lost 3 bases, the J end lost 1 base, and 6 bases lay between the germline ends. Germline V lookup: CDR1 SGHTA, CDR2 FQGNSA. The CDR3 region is CASSFEWNTEAFF. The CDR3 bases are TGTGCCAGCAGCTTTGAGTGGAACACTGAAGCTTTCTTT.

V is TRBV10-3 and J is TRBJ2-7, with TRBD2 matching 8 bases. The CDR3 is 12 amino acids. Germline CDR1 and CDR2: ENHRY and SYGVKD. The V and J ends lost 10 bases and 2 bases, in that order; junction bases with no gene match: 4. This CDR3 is CANGLAPYEQYF. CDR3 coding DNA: TGTGCCAACGGACTAGCTCCCTACGAGCAGTACTTC.

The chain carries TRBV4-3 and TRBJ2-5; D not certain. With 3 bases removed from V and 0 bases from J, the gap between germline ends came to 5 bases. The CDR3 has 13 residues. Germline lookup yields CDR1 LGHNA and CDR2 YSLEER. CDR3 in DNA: TGCGCCAGCAGCCAGGGGTACCAAGAGACCCAGTACTTC. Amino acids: CASSQGYQETQYF.

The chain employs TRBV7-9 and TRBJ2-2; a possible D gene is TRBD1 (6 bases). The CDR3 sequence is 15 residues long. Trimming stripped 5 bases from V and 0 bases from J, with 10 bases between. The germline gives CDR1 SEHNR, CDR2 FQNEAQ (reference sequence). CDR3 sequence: CASSERTANTGELFF. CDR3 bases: TGTGCCAGCAGCGAACGGACAGCGAACACCGGGGAGCTGTTTTTT.

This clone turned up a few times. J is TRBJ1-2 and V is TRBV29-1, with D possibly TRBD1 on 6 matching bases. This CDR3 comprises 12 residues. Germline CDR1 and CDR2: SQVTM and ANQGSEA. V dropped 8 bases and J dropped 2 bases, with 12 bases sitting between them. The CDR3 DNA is TGCAGCACCCTTCAGGGGAACTATGGCTACACCTTC. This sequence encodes CSTLQGNYGYTF. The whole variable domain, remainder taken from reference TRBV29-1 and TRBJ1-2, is SAVISQKPSRDICQRGTSLTIQCQVDSQVTMMFWYRQQPGQSLTLIATANQGSEATYESGFVIDKFPISRPNLTFSTLTVSNMSPEDSSIYLCSTLQGNYGYTFGSGTRLTVV.

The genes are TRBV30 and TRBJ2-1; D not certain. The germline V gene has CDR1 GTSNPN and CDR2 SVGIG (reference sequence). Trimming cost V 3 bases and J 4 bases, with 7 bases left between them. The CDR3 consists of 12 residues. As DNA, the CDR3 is TGTGCCTGGAGAGGATCTTACAATGAGCAGTTCTTC. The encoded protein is CAWRGSYNEQFF.

DNA of the CDR3: TGTGCCAGCAGCACCGGGACAGGGCGGTCACCCCTCCACTTT. Protein product: CASSTGTGRSPLHF. The chain recombines TRBV9 with TRBJ1-6, with 9 positions matching TRBD1. There are 14 residues in the CDR3. The V and J ends lost 4 bases and 10 bases, in that order; junction bases with no gene match: 6. CDR1 is SGDLS and CDR2 is YYNGEE in the germline V gene.

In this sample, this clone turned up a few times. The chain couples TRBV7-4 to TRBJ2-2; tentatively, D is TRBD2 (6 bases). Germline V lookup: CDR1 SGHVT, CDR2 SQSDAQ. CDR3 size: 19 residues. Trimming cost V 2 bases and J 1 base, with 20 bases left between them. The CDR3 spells CASSLQERALLQNTGELFF. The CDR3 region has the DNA TGTGCCAGCAGCTTACAGGAGCGGGCCCTACTACAGAACACCGGGGAGCTGTTTTTT.

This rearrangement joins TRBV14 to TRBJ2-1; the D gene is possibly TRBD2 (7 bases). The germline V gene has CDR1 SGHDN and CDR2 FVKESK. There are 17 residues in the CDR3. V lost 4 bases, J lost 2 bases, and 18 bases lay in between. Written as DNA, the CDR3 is TGTGCCAGCAGCCCACAATGGGGGGGCAGAGCCTACAATGAGCAGTTCTTC. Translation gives CASSPQWGGRAYNEQFF.

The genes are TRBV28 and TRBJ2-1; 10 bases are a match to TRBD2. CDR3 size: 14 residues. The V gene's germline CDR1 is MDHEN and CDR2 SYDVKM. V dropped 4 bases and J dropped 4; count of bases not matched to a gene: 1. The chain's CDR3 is CASSYSGGYNEQFF. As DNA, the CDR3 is TGTGCCAGCAGTTATAGCGGGGGGTACAATGAGCAGTTCTTC.

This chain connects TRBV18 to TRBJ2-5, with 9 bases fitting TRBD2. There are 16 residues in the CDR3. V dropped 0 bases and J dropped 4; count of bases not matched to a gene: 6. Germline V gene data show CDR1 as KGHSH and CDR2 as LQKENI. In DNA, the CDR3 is TGTGCCAGCTCACCACCGGGACTAGCAGGCGGAGAGACCCAGTACTTC. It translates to CASSPPGLAGGETQYF.

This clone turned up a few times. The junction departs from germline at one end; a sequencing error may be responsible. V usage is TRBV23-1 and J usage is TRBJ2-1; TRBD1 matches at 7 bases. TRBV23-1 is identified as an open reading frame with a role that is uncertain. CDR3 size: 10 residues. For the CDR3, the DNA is TGCGCCAGCAGTCAAGGGACAGTTGTCTTC. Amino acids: CASSQGTVVF.

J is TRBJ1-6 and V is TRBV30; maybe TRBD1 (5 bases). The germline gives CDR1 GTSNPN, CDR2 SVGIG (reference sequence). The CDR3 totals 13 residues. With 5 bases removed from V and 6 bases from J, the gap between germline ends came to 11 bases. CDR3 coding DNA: TGTGCCTGGGGGGCAGGGACTAATTCACCCCTCCACTTT. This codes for CAWGAGTNSPLHF.

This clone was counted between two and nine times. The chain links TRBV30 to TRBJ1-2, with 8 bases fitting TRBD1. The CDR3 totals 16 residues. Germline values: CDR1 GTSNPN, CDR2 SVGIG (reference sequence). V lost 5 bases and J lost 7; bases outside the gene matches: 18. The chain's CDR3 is CAWELWTGTSLFGYTF. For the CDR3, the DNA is TGTGCCTGGGAACTTTGGACAGGGACTTCTTTATTTGGCTACACCTTC.

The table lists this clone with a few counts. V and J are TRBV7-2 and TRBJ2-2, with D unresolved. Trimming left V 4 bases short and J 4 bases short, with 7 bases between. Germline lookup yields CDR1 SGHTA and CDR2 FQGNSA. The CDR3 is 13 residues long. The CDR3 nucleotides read TGTGCCAGCAGCTCCCATGGCACCGGGGAGCTGTTTTTT. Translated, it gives CASSSHGTGELFF.

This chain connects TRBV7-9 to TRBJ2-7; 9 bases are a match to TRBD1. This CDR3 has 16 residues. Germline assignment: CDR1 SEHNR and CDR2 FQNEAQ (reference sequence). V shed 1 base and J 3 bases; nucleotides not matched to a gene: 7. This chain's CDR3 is CASSLGRDRAFYEQYF. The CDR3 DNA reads TGTGCCAGCAGCTTAGGCCGGGACAGGGCGTTCTACGAGCAGTACTTC. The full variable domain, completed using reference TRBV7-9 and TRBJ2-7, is DTGVSQNPRHKITKRGQNVTFRCDPISEHNRLYWYRQTLGQGPEFLTYFQNEAQLEKSRLLSDRFSAERPKGSFSTLEIQRTEQGDSAMYLCASSLGRDRAFYEQYFGPGTRLTVT.